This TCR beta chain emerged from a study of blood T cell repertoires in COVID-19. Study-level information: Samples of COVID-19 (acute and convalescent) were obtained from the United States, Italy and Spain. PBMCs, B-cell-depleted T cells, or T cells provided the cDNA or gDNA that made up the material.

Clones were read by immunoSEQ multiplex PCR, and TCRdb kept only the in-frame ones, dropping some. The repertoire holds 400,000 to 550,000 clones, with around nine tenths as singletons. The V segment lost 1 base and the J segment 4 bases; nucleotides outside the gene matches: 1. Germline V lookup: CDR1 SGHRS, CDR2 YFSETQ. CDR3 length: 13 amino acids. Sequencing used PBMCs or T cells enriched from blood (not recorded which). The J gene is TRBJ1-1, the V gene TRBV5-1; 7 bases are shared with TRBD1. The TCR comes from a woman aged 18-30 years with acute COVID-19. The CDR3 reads CASSLNRGTEAFF. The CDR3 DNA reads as TGCGCCAGCAGCTTGAACAGGGGCACTGAAGCTTTCTTT.